The 29 T cell receptor beta chains reported below all come from one sample, sequenced in a study of blood T cell repertoires in COVID-19. Libraries were prepared by immunoSEQ multiplex PCR; TCRdb keeps only in-frame clonotypes and omits some of them. This sample has 300,000 to 350,000 clones, with roughly 86% found just once. The sample consisted of peripheral blood. These receptor sequences come from a man aged 25-40 years with COVID-19, enrolled during active disease.

The J gene is TRBJ1-2, the V gene TRBV4-2; a weak D match, TRBD1 (5 bases). Germline V gene sequence: CDR1 LGHNA, CDR2 YNFKEQ. Trimming took off 1 base at V and 4 bases at J, with 7 bases between the two ends. This CDR3 is built from 13 residues. CDR3 coding DNA: TGTGCCAGCAGCCAAGGACAGTCCTATGGCTACACCTTC. It codes for CASSQGQSYGYTF.

The chain couples TRBV5-1 to TRBJ2-7, with D possibly being TRBD2 (6 bases). Germline V gene sequence: CDR1 SGHRS, CDR2 YFSETQ. The V end was cut by 4 bases, the J end by 7 bases, with 9 bases between. This CDR3 spans 11 amino acids. CDR3 DNA sequence: TGCGCCAGCAGCCTTGGAGGGGAGCAGTACTTC. Translated, it gives CASSLGGEQYF. Full variable domain (missing parts from reference TRBV5-1 and TRBJ2-7): KAGVTQTPRYLIKTRGQQVTLSCSPISGHRSVSWYQQTPGQGLQFLFEYFSETQRNKGNFPGRFSGRQFSNSRSEMNVSTLELGDSALYLCASSLGGEQYFGPGTRLTVT.

The chain employs TRBV5-1 and TRBJ1-4; 8 bases line up with TRBD1. Germline V gives CDR1 SGHRS, CDR2 YFSETQ. There are 14 residues in the CDR3. J gave up 7 bases and V 4 bases, and 6 bases lay outside the gene matches. In DNA, the CDR3 is TGCGCCAGCAGCAGCAGGGGGCAAGGTGAAAAACTGTTTTTT. Amino acids: CASSSRGQGEKLFF.

The V and J genes are TRBV27 and TRBJ2-2; TRBD1 matches 7 bases. Trimming took 5 bases from V and 0 from J; bases not matched to a gene: 9. The CDR3 totals 17 residues. The germline V gene encodes CDR1 MNHEY and CDR2 SMNVEV (reference sequence). The CDR3 nucleotides are TGTGCCAGCAGTCTGGCCGGGACAGTTGCGAACACCGGGGAGCTGTTTTTT. It is translated as CASSLAGTVANTGELFF.

The CDR3 DNA is TGTGCCAGCAGCCAATTCTTACAGGGGGTGGAGCAGTACTTC. As protein: CASSQFLQGVEQYF. The chain has TRBV14 and TRBJ2-7, with 8 positions matching TRBD1. This CDR3 is 14 amino acids long. The trim removed 2 bases at V and 7 bases at J, leaving 7 bases unmatched. Germline V gene data show CDR1 as SGHDN and CDR2 as FVKESK.

The chain combines TRBV19 with TRBJ2-7, with D maybe TRBD1 (6 bases). Germline lookup yields CDR1 LNHDA and CDR2 SQIVND (reference sequence). The CDR3 contains 14 residues. Between the trimmed V and J ends, which lost 6 bases and 1 base, there was a span of 13 bases. The CDR3 nucleotides read TGTGCCAGTAGCCCACAGGGCTGGTCCTACGAGCAGTACTTC. Encoded protein: CASSPQGWSYEQYF.

The J gene is TRBJ1-1, the V gene TRBV6-6; 11 positions agree with TRBD1. Germline V gene sequence: CDR1 MNHNY, CDR2 SVGAGI (reference sequence). Trimming at V came to 6 bases and at J to 4 bases, leaving 10 bases not matched to a gene. This CDR3 region has 16 residues. CDR3 residues: CASRYLTGTGGTEAFF. The CDR3, as DNA: TGTGCCAGCAGGTACCTTACCGGGACAGGGGGCACTGAAGCTTTCTTT.

This chain connects TRBV4-3 to TRBJ1-5; 9 bases match TRBD1. The V segment lost 1 base and the J segment 0 bases; nucleotides outside the gene matches: 16. There are 21 residues in the CDR3. The V gene's germline CDR1 is LGHNA and CDR2 YSLEER. CDR3 amino acids: CASSQAFRDRVLPHSNQPQHF. DNA for the CDR3: TGCGCCAGCAGCCAAGCGTTCCGGGACAGGGTCCTTCCTCATAGCAATCAGCCCCAGCATTTT.

J is TRBJ1-4 and V is TRBV18, with 10 bases lining up with TRBD1. This CDR3 is built from 16 residues. Unmatched junction bases numbered 11, after V lost 5 bases and J lost 8 bases. Looked up from germline, CDR1 is KGHSH and CDR2 is LQKENI. The CDR3 bases are TGTGCCAGCTCAATTCTCCTGGGGACAGGGGACGAAAAACTGTTTTTT. It encodes CASSILLGTGDEKLFF.

This clone was seen ten or more times. This chain joins TRBV7-3 and TRBJ2-2, with no clear D. The CDR3 runs 16 residues. CDR1 and CDR2 from the germline V gene are SGHTA and FQGTGA. V was pared by 0 bases and J by 0 bases, with 8 bases between. DNA for the CDR3: TGTGCCAGCAGCTTAACGAATGCAGCGAACACCGGGGAGCTGTTTTTT. Its translation is CASSLTNAANTGELFF. The whole variable domain, filled in from reference TRBV7-3 and TRBJ2-2, reads GAGVSQTPSNKVTEKGKYVELRCDPISGHTALYWYRQSLGQGPEFLIYFQGTGAADDSGLPNDRFFAVRPEGSVSTLKIQRTERGDSAVYLCASSLTNAANTGELFFGEGSRLTVL.

The rearrangement links TRBV28 to TRBJ2-7; 11 bases are shared with TRBD1. Trimming took 5 bases from V and 5 from J; bases not matched to a gene: 11. The CDR3 contains 16 residues. From germline, CDR1 is MDHEN and CDR2 SYDVKM. CDR3 region: CASSRRWTGGLNEQYF. The DNA for the CDR3 is TGTGCCAGCAGTCGTAGGTGGACAGGGGGCTTAAACGAGCAGTACTTC.

The chain combines TRBV6-5 with TRBJ1-2, with 7 bases identical to TRBD1. After removal of 6 bases from V and 5 bases from J, the junction contained 12 bases not matched to a gene. The CDR3 loop spans 15 amino acids. Germline CDR1 reads MNHEY; CDR2 reads SVGAGI. The CDR3 here is CASSRTRQGDYGYTF. The CDR3 nucleotides read TGTGCCAGCAGCAGAACCCGACAGGGAGATTATGGCTACACCTTC.

The chain combines TRBV4-1 with TRBJ1-1, with a possible D match to TRBD1 (5 bases). The germline CDR1 and CDR2 sequences are MGHRA and YSYEKL. CDR3 length: 13 amino acids. V shed 0 bases and J shed 6 bases, with 8 bases lying between them. CDR3 residues: CASSQDRVSEAFF. CDR3 DNA: TGCGCCAGCAGCCAAGACAGGGTCTCTGAAGCTTTCTTT.

The CDR3 coding sequence is TGTGCCAGTAGGAGACAGGGGAAAAATGAAAAACTGTTTTTT. Its translation is CASRRQGKNEKLFF. The chain is built from TRBV19 and TRBJ1-4, with TRBD1 matching over 8 bases. The germline CDR1 and CDR2 sequences are LNHDA and SQIVND (reference sequence). The CDR3 loop spans 14 amino acids. With 6 bases clipped from V and 5 bases from J, the junction kept 5 bases outside the gene matches.

The chain couples TRBV7-9 to TRBJ1-4, with D perhaps TRBD1 (5 bases). The germline V and J ends were trimmed by 0 bases and 8 bases, with 10 bases remaining between them. CDR3 size: 14 residues. Germline V CDR1 and CDR2: SEHNR, FQNEAQ (reference sequence). The DNA for the CDR3 is TGTGCCAGCAGCTTAGCGGGGGGAGTAGAAAAACTGTTTTTT. Protein sequence: CASSLAGGVEKLFF. Full variable domain (missing parts from reference TRBV7-9 and TRBJ1-4): DTGVSQNPRHKITKRGQNVTFRCDPISEHNRLYWYRQTLGQGPEFLTYFQNEAQLEKSRLLSDRFSAERPKGSFSTLEIQRTEQGDSAMYLCASSLAGGVEKLFFGSGTQLSVL.

The chain has TRBV23-1 and TRBJ1-2; possibly TRBD1 for D (5 bases). TRBV23-1 is recorded as an ORF, its role being uncertain. This CDR3 has 16 amino acids. V lost 0 bases, J lost 8 bases, and 19 bases lay in between. In DNA, the CDR3 is TGCGCCAGCAGTCAATCGGGGGGTGAATCTTTTAGGGGCTACACCTTC. Its translation is CASSQSGGESFRGYTF.

The rearrangement uses TRBV24-1 and TRBJ2-2; 7 bases agree with TRBD2. Losses at the gene ends were 0 bases for V and 7 bases for J; bases not matched to a gene: 7. This CDR3 has 16 residues. Germline CDR1 and CDR2: KGHDR and SFDVKD. In DNA, the CDR3 is TGTGCCACCAGTGATTTGAATGCGGGAGCCGGCGGGGAGCTGTTTTTT. It yields the protein CATSDLNAGAGGELFF.

This clone has just one count. The chain links TRBV21-1 to TRBJ2-7; the D call of TRBD1 is as the table states it, not checked on the DNA. TRBV21-1 is flagged as a pseudogene. The CDR3 runs to 18 residues. In DNA, the CDR3 is TGTGCCAGCAGCACCCGTACTCCGAAGTCACGGACAACCTACGAGCAGTACTTC. Translation gives CASSTRTPKSRTTYEQYF.

The genes are TRBV2 and TRBJ2-3, with 10 bases fitting TRBD1. In germline, CDR1 is SNHLY, CDR2 FYNNEI. This CDR3 spans 16 amino acids. V was clipped by 5 bases and J by 5 bases; unmatched bases: 10. CDR3 amino acids: CASSHGTGELGDTQYF. The CDR3 DNA sequence: TGTGCCAGCAGTCACGGGACAGGGGAACTGGGAGATACGCAGTATTTT. Full variable domain (outside the CDR3, taken from reference TRBV2 and TRBJ2-3): EPEVTQTPSHQVTQMGQEVILRCVPISNHLYFYWYRQILGQKVEFLVSFYNNEISEKSEIFDDQFSVERPDGSNFTLKIRSTKLEDSAMYFCASSHGTGELGDTQYFGPGTRLTVL.

This chain joins TRBV10-3 and TRBJ2-2; TRBD2 matches at 13 bases. CDR3 length equals 19 residues. From germline, CDR1 is ENHRY and CDR2 SYGVKD. J gave up 3 bases and V 6 bases, and 13 bases lay outside the gene matches. CDR3 protein: CAISSGERGLAGHTGELFF. DNA of the CDR3: TGTGCCATCAGCTCCGGGGAGCGGGGACTAGCGGGACACACCGGGGAGCTGTTTTTT.

V gene TRBV7-2 combines with J gene TRBJ2-1, with no clear D. V lost 3 bases, J lost 9 bases, and 6 bases lay in between. The CDR3 contains 11 residues. The germline gives CDR1 SGHTA, CDR2 FQGNSA. The CDR3 DNA follows: TGTGCCAGCAGCTTTAAGAGTGAGCAGTTCTTC. It is translated as CASSFKSEQFF.

The chain has TRBV2 and TRBJ2-7, with unresolved D. V was clipped by 10 bases and J by 7 bases, with 20 bases between them. CDR1 SNHLY and CDR2 FYNNEI come from the germline V gene. The CDR3 has 13 amino acids. The CDR3 sequence is CATGDLPTSEQYF. The CDR3 DNA is TGTGCCACCGGAGACTTGCCTACTTCGGAGCAGTACTTC. The entire variable domain, with the rest obtained from reference TRBV2 and TRBJ2-7, is as follows: EPEVTQTPSHQVTQMGQEVILRCVPISNHLYFYWYRQILGQKVEFLVSFYNNEISEKSEIFDDQFSVERPDGSNFTLKIRSTKLEDSAMYFCATGDLPTSEQYFGPGTRLTVT.

This chain links TRBV18 with TRBJ1-1; 8 bases are a match to TRBD1. Germline loops: CDR1 KGHSH, CDR2 LQKENI. This CDR3 is 13 amino acids long. Trimming at V came to 6 bases and at J to 2 bases, leaving 2 bases not matched to a gene. CDR3 coding DNA: TGTGCCAGCTCTGGACAGGGTAACACTGAAGCTTTCTTT. It is translated as CASSGQGNTEAFF.

The chain employs TRBV11-1 and TRBJ2-7; 7 positions agree with TRBD2. Germline CDR1 and CDR2: SGHAT and FQDESV (reference sequence). Germline trimming cut 4 bases from V and 3 bases from J; bases unmatched to any gene: 9. The CDR3 is made up of 15 amino acids. The CDR3 nucleotides read TGTGCCAGCAGCTCATCGACGGGAGGCTACTACGAGCAGTACTTC. Translation gives CASSSSTGGYYEQYF.

This chain links TRBV15 with TRBJ2-2; D perhaps matches TRBD1 (7 bases). The CDR3 is 19 residues long. Germline assignment: CDR1 LNHNV and CDR2 YYDKDF (reference sequence). Deletions cut 0 bases from V and 7 bases from J, with 24 bases between. The CDR3: CATSRDQSARGVEGGELFF. CDR3 bases: TGTGCCACCAGCAGAGATCAGTCAGCCAGGGGGGTCGAGGGCGGGGAGCTGTTTTTT.

This chain uses TRBV29-1 with TRBJ2-1, with 15 bases fitting TRBD2. This CDR3 spans 16 amino acids. V shed 7 bases and J 4 bases; nucleotides not matched to a gene: 8. The germline CDR1 and CDR2 sequences are SQVTM and ANQGSEA. In DNA, the CDR3 is TGCAGCGCCCTCGGACTAGCGGGAGGGGCGTACAATGAGCAGTTCTTC. Translating it yields CSALGLAGGAYNEQFF.

This clone was observed once. The genes are TRBV24-1 and TRBJ2-3; 13 nucleotides align to TRBD2. Germline CDR1 and CDR2: KGHDR and SFDVKD. The CDR3 spans 15 residues. The V segment lost 7 bases and the J segment 8 bases; nucleotides outside the gene matches: 8. The DNA of the CDR3 is TGTGCCACCAGACCCGGACTAGCGGGAGTAGGTACGCAGTATTTT. It encodes CATRPGLAGVGTQYF.

This rearrangement joins TRBV6-2 or TRBV6-3 to TRBJ2-5; 7 bases are a match to TRBD1. CDR3 length: 16 residues. Trimming at V came to 0 bases and at J to 5 bases, leaving 9 bases not matched to a gene. The germline V gene has CDR1 MNHEY and CDR2 SVGEGT. The CDR3 nucleotides read TGTGCCAGCAGTTACTCCTATACAGGGGCGGAGGAGACCCAGTACTTC. Translated, it gives CASSYSYTGAEETQYF.

This chain uses TRBV19 with TRBJ2-7, with a tentative D call TRBD1 (6 bases). Trimming left V 5 bases short and J 3 bases short, with 14 bases between. CDR1 LNHDA and CDR2 SQIVND come from the germline V gene (reference sequence). The CDR3 has 14 amino acids. Here the CDR3 DNA reads TGTGCCAGTAGTTCCCGGGACAAGAACTACGAGCAGTACTTC. It yields the protein CASSSRDKNYEQYF.